This is a list of T cell receptor beta chains from one sample in a study of blood T cell repertoires in COVID-19. The assay was immunoSEQ multiplex PCR, and TCRdb's table has in-frame clones only and misses some. The table has 130,000 to 150,000 clones, over 70% seen once; the top ten hold approximately 10%. Specimen: PBMCs or T cells enriched from blood (not recorded which). These receptors all come from a man between 60 and 75 years old who had recovered from COVID-19. Each CDR3 is given with its conserved first and last residue. D genes are given only for firm matches. Clone size is given for some rows only: seen once, a few or many times, or a class if the clone is expanded.

V	J	size	D	DNA	CDR3
TRBV3-1/TRBV3-2	TRBJ2-5	-	TRBD2	TGTGCCAGCAGCCAGACGACTAGCGGGAGTTTCGAGACCCAGTACTTC	CASSQTTSGSFETQYF
TRBV5-1	TRBJ2-7	once	-	TGCGCCAGCAGCTTGGAAGGGGTCGAGCAGTACTTC	CASSLEGVEQYF
TRBV11-2	TRBJ2-5	-	TRBD2	TGTGCCAGCAGCTCACTAGCGGGAGGGCCGGAGACCCAGTACTTC	CASSSLAGGPETQYF
TRBV6-6	TRBJ2-1	-	TRBD2	TGTGCCAGCGGGCTAGCGGGAAATGAGCAGTTCTTC	CASGLAGNEQFF
TRBV7-8	TRBJ2-1	-	TRBD1	TGTGCCAGCAGATGGGGCGGGACAGGGTTGGGCAATGAGCAGTTCTTC	CASRWGGTGLGNEQFF
TRBV5-6	TRBJ2-3	-	TRBD1	TGTGCCAGCAGCACGACAGGGGGCGGCCCCCTTTTCACAGATACGCAGTATTTT	CASSTTGGGPLFTDTQYF
TRBV15	TRBJ2-7	-	TRBD2	TGTGCCACCAGCAGGGAGACTAGCGGGAGGACATACGAGCAGTACTTC	CATSRETSGRTYEQYF
TRBV14	TRBJ2-2	-	TRBD2	TGTGCCAGCAGCCGACGGAGCGGGGGCTACCTAGAAACCGGGGAGCTGTTTTTT	CASSRRSGGYLETGELFF
TRBV2	TRBJ2-4	-	-	TGTGCCAGCAGTGAAGAGGGAGGAAACATTCAGTACTTC	CASSEEGGNIQYF
TRBV24-1	TRBJ2-3	-	-	TGTGCCACCGACTCCGCAAGCACAGATACGCAGTATTTT	CATDSASTDTQYF
TRBV24-1	TRBJ1-5	once	-	TGTGCCACCCAGTCCGGCAATCAGCCCCAGCATTTT	CATQSGNQPQHF
TRBV7-2	TRBJ2-2	-	-	TGTGCCAGCAGCTTAGACAGGGGAAGAGGGAGGACCGGGGAGCTGTTTTTT	CASSLDRGRGRTGELFF
TRBV24-1	TRBJ2-1	-	TRBD2	TGTGCCACCAGTGAGCCCGGGACTAGCGGCTACAATGAGCAGTTCTTC	CATSEPGTSGYNEQFF
TRBV5-1	TRBJ1-1	once	-	TGCGCCAGCAGTTTTGTGGGGGGATCTGAAGCTTTCTTT	CASSFVGGSEAFF
TRBV15	TRBJ2-7	-	TRBD1	TGTGCCACCAGCAGAGCCGACAGGGGAAGGTACGAGCAGTACTTC	CATSRADRGRYEQYF
TRBV6-5	TRBJ2-2	-	-	TGTGCCAGCAGTTCGAGGCCAAACACCGGGGAGCTGTTTTTT	CASSSRPNTGELFF
TRBV3-1/TRBV3-2	TRBJ1-2	-	-	TGTGCCAGCAGCCTGAGGACACCGAACTATGGCTACACCTTC	CASSLRTPNYGYTF